The entry that follows covers one T cell receptor beta chain sequence. Antigen unknown. Primers included in the PCR were 60 Vbeta and 13 Jbeta primers. Clones were read by immunoSEQ multiplex PCR, and TCRdb kept only the in-frame ones, dropping some. The sample includes around 160,000 clones, 65% to 85% of them seen just once. This entry belongs to a study of cytomegalovirus exposure and HLA in healthy donors. Across the study: A prior study identified 110 million or so unique TCR beta sequences from 190 million or so T cells. Whole-study findings and limits: Analyses of presence and absence presupposed an approximately uniform sequencing depth across donors.

Germline V gene data show CDR1 as SGHRS and CDR2 as YFSETQ. The length of the CDR3 is 15 residues. Unmatched junction bases numbered 3, after V lost 2 bases and J lost 3 bases. This sequence originates from a woman between 35 and 50 years old in good health and CMV-seropositive. The sample taken for sequencing was PBMCs. This chain links TRBV5-1 with TRBJ1-3; 9 nucleotides line up with TRBD1. CDR3 bases: TGCGCCAGCAGCTTACAGGGGGCAAGTGGAAACACCATATATTTT. It is translated as CASSLQGASGNTIYF.